Listed below are T cell receptor beta chains from one sample, sequenced in a study of technical replicates of blood from several donors. Data came from immunoSEQ multiplex PCR; TCRdb stores just in-frame clones and leaves some out. The table lists about 71,000 clones, almost 98% of them singletons. What was sequenced was T cells isolated from PBMCs. The receptors stem from a human donor in good health. Both conserved end residues are part of each CDR3. The order of the fields is CDR3 length, D gene, V gene, J gene, clone size, CDR3 DNA, CDR3 protein. A D gene is named only where the DNA matches it firmly. Clone size appears in some rows only: once, few, many, or a class for an expanded clone.

length: 15; D: .; V: TRBV4-2; J: TRBJ2-7; size: .; DNA: TGTGCCAGCAGCCAGGGACACGGTTCGTCCTACGAGCAGTACTTC; CDR3: CASSQGHGSSYEQYF
length: 14; D: TRBD1; V: TRBV4-1; J: TRBJ2-7; size: .; DNA: TGCGCCAGCAGCCAACGGGACAGGGGGTACGAGCAGTACTTC; CDR3: CASSQRDRGYEQYF
length: 18; D: TRBD2; V: TRBV4-1; J: TRBJ2-4; size: .; DNA: TGCGCCAGCAGACAACGACACACCTTTGGCGGGAGTTCAAACATTCAGTACTTC; CDR3: CASRQRHTFGGSSNIQYF
length: 19; D: .; V: TRBV2; J: TRBJ2-6; size: .; DNA: TGTGCCAGCAGTGAATTCCCTCCCCAACTGGAGGCTGGGGCCAACGTCCTGACTTTC; CDR3: CASSEFPPQLEAGANVLTF
length: 15; D: TRBD1; V: TRBV6-1; J: TRBJ2-7; size: .; DNA: TGTGCCAGCAGTGAAAGACAGGGGTGGAACTACGAGCAGTACTTC; CDR3: CASSERQGWNYEQYF
length: 14; D: .; V: TRBV19; J: TRBJ2-2; size: .; DNA: TGTGCCAGCGCGCCGGGGGTTAACACCGGGGAGCTGTTTTTT; CDR3: CASAPGVNTGELFF
length: 14; D: .; V: TRBV7-2; J: TRBJ1-1; size: .; DNA: TGTGCCAGCAGCTACGCTAACTTGTGGTCAGAAGCTTTCTTT; CDR3: CASSYANLWSEAFF
length: 18; D: .; V: TRBV27; J: TRBJ2-2; size: once; DNA: TGTGCCAGCAGTTTATGGGCCCAGCAGGCCCTTAACACCGGGGAGCTGTTTTTT; CDR3: CASSLWAQQALNTGELFF
length: 12; D: .; V: TRBV29-1; J: TRBJ1-4; size: .; DNA: TGCAGCGTTAAAGACCGTTTTGAAAAACTGTTTTTT; CDR3: CSVKDRFEKLFF
length: 12; D: TRBD1; V: TRBV28; J: TRBJ1-2; size: .; DNA: TGTGCCAGCAGCTTGGACAGGGTAGGCTACACCTTC; CDR3: CASSLDRVGYTF
length: 13; D: .; V: TRBV14; J: TRBJ1-1; size: .; DNA: TGTGCCAGCAGCCAGGGCGGGGCGAGAGGAGCTTTCTTT; CDR3: CASSQGGARGAFF
length: 13; D: .; V: TRBV10-3; J: TRBJ1-3; size: .; DNA: TGTGCCATCAGTGACAGGGTCGGAAACACCATATATTTT; CDR3: CAISDRVGNTIYF
length: 17; D: .; V: TRBV11-3; J: TRBJ1-2; size: .; DNA: TGTGCCAGCAGCTTAGAAGGCGTGGGCCGGACTAGCGGCGGCTACACCTTC; CDR3: CASSLEGVGRTSGGYTF
length: 16; D: TRBD2; V: TRBV11-2; J: TRBJ2-5; size: .; DNA: TGTGCCAGCAGCTTGGGACTAGCGGGAGGGCAAGAGACCCAGTACTTC; CDR3: CASSLGLAGGQETQYF
length: 12; D: .; V: TRBV7-2; J: TRBJ1-1; size: .; DNA: TGTGCCAGCAGCTTATATTATCGGGAAGCTTTCTTT; CDR3: CASSLYYREAFF
length: 17; D: TRBD1; V: TRBV19; J: TRBJ1-3; size: once; DNA: TGTGCCACCAAAACTAGGGGGCCCAGTAAGACTGGAAACACCATATATTTT; CDR3: CATKTRGPSKTGNTIYF
length: 15; D: TRBD1; V: TRBV7-6; J: TRBJ1-2; size: .; DNA: TGTGCCAGCAGCCCCGGGACAGCGGACTTCTATGGCTACACCTTC; CDR3: CASSPGTADFYGYTF
length: 14; D: .; V: TRBV7-9; J: TRBJ1-1; size: .; DNA: TGTGCCAGCAGCTTATCACAGGGTCTCACTGAAGCTTTCTTT; CDR3: CASSLSQGLTEAFF
length: 18; D: TRBD2; V: TRBV28; J: TRBJ2-7; size: .; DNA: TGTGCCAGCTTGCCGGGGTCGGCTAGCGGGAGAATGTCCTACGAGCAGTACTTC; CDR3: CASLPGSASGRMSYEQYF
length: 15; D: .; V: TRBV7-9; J: TRBJ2-7; size: .; DNA: TGTGCCAGCAGCTTAGGAGATTTCGGGAACTACGAGCAGTACTTC; CDR3: CASSLGDFGNYEQYF
length: 13; D: .; V: TRBV5-5; J: TRBJ1-1; size: once; DNA: TGTGCCAGCAGCTCTACGGTGAACACTGAAGCTTTCTTT; CDR3: CASSSTVNTEAFF
length: 13; D: TRBD1; V: TRBV27; J: TRBJ1-5; size: .; DNA: TGTGCCAGCAGTTTTGACAGGGGGGGGCCCCAGCATTTT; CDR3: CASSFDRGGPQHF
length: 13; D: TRBD2; V: TRBV19; J: TRBJ2-2; size: .; DNA: TGTGCCAGCCGAGGGGAGGGGACCGGGGAGCTGTTTTTT; CDR3: CASRGEGTGELFF
length: 16; D: TRBD1; V: TRBV19; J: TRBJ1-1; size: .; DNA: TGTGCCAGTAGTGAACTGACCGGGACAGGAGACACTGAAGCTTTCTTT; CDR3: CASSELTGTGDTEAFF
length: 16; D: .; V: TRBV5-1; J: TRBJ2-7; size: .; DNA: TGCGCCAGCAGCCCGGCCATCGGGGGAGCGTCCTACGAGCAGTACTTC; CDR3: CASSPAIGGASYEQYF
length: 12; D: .; V: TRBV5-1; J: TRBJ2-7; size: once; DNA: TGCGCCAGCACCACGGGACTTAACGAGCAGTACTTC; CDR3: CASTTGLNEQYF
length: 16; D: .; V: TRBV7-9; J: TRBJ2-5; size: .; DNA: TGTGCCAGCAGCTTATTGCAGGCCCTTAGGAAAGAGACCCAGTACTTC; CDR3: CASSLLQALRKETQYF
length: 14; D: TRBD1; V: TRBV6-1; J: TRBJ2-7; size: .; DNA: TGTGCCAGCAGGGAAGGGACAGGGAACTACGAGCAGTACTTC; CDR3: CASREGTGNYEQYF
length: 15; D: TRBD1; V: TRBV5-4; J: TRBJ2-7; size: .; DNA: TGTGCCAGCAGCTTAGGACAGGGCTTTGGATACGAGCAGTACTTC; CDR3: CASSLGQGFGYEQYF
length: 13; D: .; V: TRBV6-5; J: TRBJ1-1; size: .; DNA: TGTGCCAGCACTCAGGGGCCTAACACTGAAGCTTTCTTT; CDR3: CASTQGPNTEAFF
length: 14; D: .; V: TRBV28; J: TRBJ2-3; size: .; DNA: TGTGCCAGCAGTTGGCCCCAGCGGGCAGATACGCAGTATTTT; CDR3: CASSWPQRADTQYF
length: 15; D: TRBD2; V: TRBV4-2; J: TRBJ2-7; size: .; DNA: TGTGCCAGCAGCCAAGTGGCGGGGGGGCCTTACGAGCAGTACTTC; CDR3: CASSQVAGGPYEQYF
length: 13; D: .; V: TRBV29-1; J: TRBJ2-1; size: once; DNA: TGCAGCGTTGAAGCGTCGACAGACAATGAGCAGTTCTTC; CDR3: CSVEASTDNEQFF
length: 15; D: TRBD1; V: TRBV4-1; J: TRBJ1-2; size: once; DNA: TGCGCCAGCAGCCAACCGACAGGGGTCTTCTATGGCTACACCTTC; CDR3: CASSQPTGVFYGYTF
length: 14; D: TRBD2; V: TRBV13; J: TRBJ2-1; size: .; DNA: TGTGCCAGCAGCTTAGGGGGACTAGCGCATGAGCAGTTCTTC; CDR3: CASSLGGLAHEQFF
length: 16; D: .; V: TRBV4-1; J: TRBJ2-2; size: .; DNA: TGCGCCAGCAGCCAAGATGAACAGGGTTGGGGCGGGGAGCTGTTTTTT; CDR3: CASSQDEQGWGGELFF
length: 14; D: .; V: TRBV29-1; J: TRBJ1-4; size: .; DNA: TGCAGCGTGGCTCTCAGGGGTAATCATGAAAAACTGTTTTTT; CDR3: CSVALRGNHEKLFF
length: 16; D: TRBD2; V: TRBV27; J: TRBJ2-7; size: .; DNA: TGTGCCAGCAGTTTATCGACCGGGAGGGGAATCTACGAGCAGTACTTC; CDR3: CASSLSTGRGIYEQYF
length: 13; D: .; V: TRBV5-1; J: TRBJ1-2; size: .; DNA: TGCGCCAGCAGCTTGGAAGGGGACTATGGCTACACCTTC; CDR3: CASSLEGDYGYTF
length: 14; D: .; V: TRBV27; J: TRBJ1-5; size: .; DNA: TGTGCCAGCAGTCCTGTCCCGAGGGTTCAGCCCCAGCATTTT; CDR3: CASSPVPRVQPQHF